The rows below give T cell receptor beta chains drawn from one sample of a study of blood T cell repertoires in COVID-19. Produced via immunoSEQ multiplex PCR; TCRdb's table is partial and in-frame only. The sample holds 270,000 or so clones, around 90% seen once. Sequenced material: peripheral blood. These receptors all stem from a woman between 35 and 50 years old who had recovered from COVID-19. Each CDR3 is given with its conserved first and last residue. D genes are given only for firm matches. Rows give clone size only sometimes, using once, few, many, or a class for an expanded clone.

D gene: NA
J gene: TRBJ2-2
clone size: NA
V gene: TRBV18
CDR3 protein: CASSPPARVTTGELFF
CDR3 DNA: TGTGCCAGCTCACCACCGGCCAGGGTAACCACCGGGGAGCTGTTTTTT

D gene: NA
J gene: TRBJ2-1
clone size: NA
V gene: TRBV18
CDR3 protein: CASSPIQDNEQFF
CDR3 DNA: TGTGCCAGCTCACCAATCCAGGACAATGAGCAGTTCTTC

D gene: TRBD1
J gene: TRBJ1-2
clone size: NA
V gene: TRBV3-1/TRBV3-2
CDR3 protein: CASRTWDSREGYTF
CDR3 DNA: TGTGCCAGCAGGACTTGGGACAGCCGGGAAGGCTACACCTTC

D gene: TRBD2
J gene: TRBJ2-7
clone size: NA
V gene: TRBV3-1/TRBV3-2
CDR3 protein: CASSQTSGSVAYEQYF
CDR3 DNA: TGTGCCAGCAGTCAGACTAGCGGGAGCGTAGCCTACGAGCAGTACTTC

D gene: NA
J gene: TRBJ2-1
clone size: once
V gene: TRBV11-3
CDR3 protein: CASSLDPSLDTYNEQFF
CDR3 DNA: TGTGCCAGCAGCTTAGATCCTTCTCTAGATACCTACAATGAGCAGTTCTTC

D gene: TRBD2
J gene: TRBJ2-1
clone size: NA
V gene: TRBV24-1
CDR3 protein: CATSGTSGRAWSSYNEQFF
CDR3 DNA: TGTGCCACCAGTGGGACTAGCGGGAGGGCCTGGAGCTCCTACAATGAGCAGTTCTTC

D gene: NA
J gene: TRBJ1-2
clone size: NA
V gene: TRBV10-3
CDR3 protein: CAISAGGGNYGYTF
CDR3 DNA: TGTGCCATCAGCGCGGGGGGTGGTAACTATGGCTACACCTTC

D gene: NA
J gene: TRBJ1-5
clone size: NA
V gene: TRBV6-5
CDR3 protein: CASSYGRGDSNQPQHF
CDR3 DNA: TGTGCCAGCAGTTACGGGCGGGGTGATAGCAATCAGCCCCAGCATTTT

D gene: NA
J gene: TRBJ1-2
clone size: few
V gene: TRBV18
CDR3 protein: CASSPIETDVYGYTF
CDR3 DNA: TGTGCCAGCTCACCAATCGAGACTGACGTCTATGGCTACACCTTC

D gene: TRBD1
J gene: TRBJ2-1
clone size: NA
V gene: TRBV4-1
CDR3 protein: CASSPGTASSYNEQFF
CDR3 DNA: TGCGCCAGCAGTCCCGGGACAGCGAGCTCCTACAATGAGCAGTTCTTC

D gene: NA
J gene: TRBJ2-7
clone size: NA
V gene: TRBV9
CDR3 protein: CASSVAPTGSYEQYF
CDR3 DNA: TGTGCCAGCAGCGTAGCCCCGACAGGCTCCTACGAGCAGTACTTC

D gene: NA
J gene: TRBJ2-3
clone size: NA
V gene: TRBV9
CDR3 protein: CASGGLSTDTQYF
CDR3 DNA: TGTGCCAGCGGGGGACTTTCCACAGATACGCAGTATTTT

D gene: NA
J gene: TRBJ2-7
clone size: NA
V gene: TRBV27
CDR3 protein: CASSLTSGTVAYEQYF
CDR3 DNA: TGTGCCAGCAGTTTAACCTCGGGGACTGTGGCCTACGAGCAGTACTTC

D gene: NA
J gene: TRBJ2-7
clone size: NA
V gene: TRBV29-1
CDR3 protein: CSVGQFLPSYEQYF
CDR3 DNA: TGCAGCGTCGGACAGTTCCTACCCTCCTACGAGCAGTACTTC

D gene: TRBD2
J gene: TRBJ2-5
clone size: NA
V gene: TRBV3-1/TRBV3-2
CDR3 protein: CASSQGVAGGQETQYF
CDR3 DNA: TGTGCCAGCAGCCAAGGGGTAGCGGGAGGACAAGAGACCCAGTACTTC

D gene: NA
J gene: TRBJ2-7
clone size: once
V gene: TRBV6-5
CDR3 protein: CASSLYEQYF
CDR3 DNA: TGTGCCAGCAGCCTCTACGAGCAGTACTTC

D gene: NA
J gene: TRBJ2-2
clone size: NA
V gene: TRBV29-1
CDR3 protein: CSVEGGKDHFSGELFF
CDR3 DNA: TGCAGCGTTGAAGGAGGCAAAGACCATTTTTCCGGGGAGCTGTTTTTT

D gene: NA
J gene: TRBJ1-1
clone size: once
V gene: TRBV10-3
CDR3 protein: CAISQVGAVGEAFF
CDR3 DNA: TGTGCCATCAGCCAAGTGGGGGCGGTAGGTGAAGCTTTCTTT

D gene: NA
J gene: TRBJ1-6
clone size: NA
V gene: TRBV27
CDR3 protein: CASSLRGGLVNSPLHF
CDR3 DNA: TGTGCCAGCAGTTTAAGGGGGGGCTTGGTTAATTCACCCCTCCACTTT

D gene: NA
J gene: TRBJ2-7
clone size: few
V gene: TRBV7-6
CDR3 protein: CASSLTRGQEQYF
CDR3 DNA: TGTGCCAGCAGTTTAACGCGGGGCCAGGAGCAGTACTTC

D gene: NA
J gene: TRBJ2-2
clone size: NA
V gene: TRBV28
CDR3 protein: CASSIQGLNTGELFF
CDR3 DNA: TGTGCCAGCAGTATCCAGGGGTTAAACACCGGGGAGCTGTTTTTT

D gene: NA
J gene: TRBJ2-7
clone size: NA
V gene: TRBV6-1
CDR3 protein: CASSEGIATLYEQYF
CDR3 DNA: TGTGCCAGCAGTGAGGGCATCGCGACCCTATACGAGCAGTACTTC

D gene: NA
J gene: TRBJ2-5
clone size: NA
V gene: TRBV5-5
CDR3 protein: CASSFWQQETQYF
CDR3 DNA: TGTGCCAGCAGCTTTTGGCAGCAAGAGACCCAGTACTTC

D gene: NA
J gene: TRBJ2-5
clone size: NA
V gene: TRBV23-1
CDR3 protein: CASSQSRDSQNDQETQYF
CDR3 DNA: TGCGCCAGCAGTCAATCTCGAGACAGCCAAAACGATCAAGAGACCCAGTACTTC

D gene: TRBD2
J gene: TRBJ2-7
clone size: once
V gene: TRBV28
CDR3 protein: CASSELAGGNAYEQYF
CDR3 DNA: TGTGCCAGCAGTGAACTAGCGGGAGGTAATGCCTACGAGCAGTACTTC

D gene: NA
J gene: TRBJ2-6
clone size: once
V gene: TRBV5-1
CDR3 protein: CASSLVFTHSTPGANVLTF
CDR3 DNA: TGCGCCAGCAGCTTGGTGTTCACCCATAGTACCCCTGGGGCCAACGTCCTGACTTTC

D gene: TRBD1
J gene: TRBJ2-2
clone size: NA
V gene: TRBV10-3
CDR3 protein: CAITGQGNTGELFF
CDR3 DNA: TGTGCCATCACTGGACAGGGAAACACCGGGGAGCTGTTTTTT

D gene: NA
J gene: TRBJ2-1
clone size: NA
V gene: TRBV29-1
CDR3 protein: CSVKGEIPEQFF
CDR3 DNA: TGCAGCGTAAAGGGGGAAATTCCTGAGCAGTTCTTC

D gene: NA
J gene: TRBJ1-2
clone size: NA
V gene: TRBV25-1
CDR3 protein: CASSSTGGVYGYTF
CDR3 DNA: TGTGCCAGCAGTTCCACGGGCGGGGTCTATGGCTACACCTTC

D gene: TRBD2
J gene: TRBJ2-2
clone size: NA
V gene: TRBV6-5
CDR3 protein: CASSYGGDLGSGELFF
CDR3 DNA: TGTGCCAGCAGTTACGGGGGGGACCTTGGGTCCGGGGAGCTGTTTTTT

D gene: NA
J gene: TRBJ2-7
clone size: NA
V gene: TRBV12-3/TRBV12-4
CDR3 protein: CASSELSYEQYF
CDR3 DNA: TGTGCCAGCAGCGAGCTCTCCTACGAGCAGTACTTC

D gene: TRBD1
J gene: TRBJ2-6
clone size: NA
V gene: TRBV29-1
CDR3 protein: CSVGEWQGVRSGANVLTF
CDR3 DNA: TGCAGCGTCGGGGAGTGGCAGGGGGTCCGCTCTGGGGCCAACGTCCTGACTTTC

D gene: TRBD2
J gene: TRBJ2-7
clone size: NA
V gene: TRBV3-1/TRBV3-2
CDR3 protein: CASSQEGLATYEQYF
CDR3 DNA: TGTGCCAGCAGCCAAGAGGGACTAGCGACCTACGAGCAGTACTTC

D gene: TRBD1
J gene: TRBJ1-1
clone size: once
V gene: TRBV15
CDR3 protein: CATSSEGTGGAAFF
CDR3 DNA: TGTGCCACCAGCAGTGAAGGGACAGGCGGAGCAGCTTTCTTT

D gene: NA
J gene: TRBJ2-3
clone size: NA
V gene: TRBV30
CDR3 protein: CAWSSTGSYPSTDTQYF
CDR3 DNA: TGTGCCTGGAGTAGCACGGGGAGCTACCCTAGCACAGATACGCAGTATTTT

D gene: TRBD2
J gene: TRBJ2-1
clone size: NA
V gene: TRBV2
CDR3 protein: CASPSGRSYNEQFF
CDR3 DNA: TGTGCCAGCCCTAGCGGGAGGTCGTACAATGAGCAGTTCTTC

D gene: TRBD2
J gene: TRBJ2-7
clone size: NA
V gene: TRBV5-4
CDR3 protein: CASSLGLAGAILGEQYF
CDR3 DNA: TGTGCCAGCAGCTTGGGTCTAGCGGGAGCAATTTTGGGCGAGCAGTACTTC

D gene: TRBD2
J gene: TRBJ2-1
clone size: NA
V gene: TRBV18
CDR3 protein: CASSPGLAGGPGEQFF
CDR3 DNA: TGTGCCAGCTCACCGGGACTAGCGGGAGGGCCAGGTGAGCAGTTCTTC

D gene: NA
J gene: TRBJ2-2
clone size: NA
V gene: TRBV19
CDR3 protein: CASRRGWGAGELFF
CDR3 DNA: TGTGCCAGTAGGAGGGGATGGGGGGCCGGGGAGCTGTTTTTT

D gene: NA
J gene: TRBJ2-3
clone size: NA
V gene: TRBV7-6
CDR3 protein: CASSAAGSRTDTQYF
CDR3 DNA: TGTGCCAGCAGTGCCGCCGGGTCGCGCACAGATACGCAGTATTTT